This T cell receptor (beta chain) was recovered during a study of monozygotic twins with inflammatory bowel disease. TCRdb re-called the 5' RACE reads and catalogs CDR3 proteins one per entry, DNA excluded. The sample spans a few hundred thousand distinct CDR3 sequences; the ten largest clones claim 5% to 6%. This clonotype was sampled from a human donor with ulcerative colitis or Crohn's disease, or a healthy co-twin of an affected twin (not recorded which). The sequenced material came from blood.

The CDR3 reads CASSELPGTGIREKLFF. The chain is built from TRBV2 and TRBJ1-4; TCRdb's D call, TRBD1, is unchecked because there is no DNA. Looked up from germline, CDR1 is SNHLY and CDR2 is FYNNEI. CDR3 size: 17 residues.